This passage covers 30 T cell receptor beta chains from one sample sequenced in a study of blood T cell repertoires in COVID-19. The repertoire was sequenced with immunoSEQ multiplex PCR; TCRdb's copy has only in-frame clones and lacks some. The data hold approximately 98,000 clones, with about 86% observed a single time. The sample taken for sequencing was peripheral blood. The origin of the receptors is a man between 60 and 70 years old with acute or convalescent COVID-19.

The J gene is TRBJ1-5, the V gene TRBV3-1 (or the pseudogene TRBV3-2); tentative D call: TRBD1 (5 bases). There are 15 residues in the CDR3. From germline, CDR1 is LGHDT and CDR2 YNNKEL (reference sequence). The V end was cut by 1 base, the J end by 4 bases, with 11 bases between. The CDR3 DNA reads as TGTGCCAGCAGCCAAGGGGGGGGGAGGAATCAGCCCCAGCATTTT. The encoded protein is CASSQGGGRNQPQHF.

The V and J genes are TRBV9 and TRBJ2-3; 10 bases map to TRBD2. The CDR3 length is 19 residues. V shed 0 bases and J 0 bases; nucleotides not matched to a gene: 10. Germline V CDR1 and CDR2: SGDLS, YYNGEE. The CDR3 loop reads CASSVGSSGRASSTDTQYF. Here the CDR3 DNA reads TGTGCCAGCAGCGTAGGGTCCAGCGGGAGGGCTTCTAGCACAGATACGCAGTATTTT.

The V call is TRBV9, the J call TRBJ2-5; D unclear. V was trimmed by 0 bases and J by 1 base, leaving 13 bases between them. Germline CDR1 SGDLS, CDR2 YYNGEE. This CDR3 has 16 amino acids. The CDR3 DNA reads as TGTGCCAGCAGCGTAGGTTACAGCTTAATCCAAGAGACCCAGTACTTC. Translation: CASSVGYSLIQETQYF.

CDR3 in amino acids: CASETGGTLAKNIQYF. DNA for the CDR3: TGTGCCAGCGAGACAGGGGGGACCTTAGCCAAAAACATTCAGTACTTC. The chain employs TRBV2 and TRBJ2-4; 9 positions agree with TRBD1. CDR3 length: 16 amino acids. The germline V gene has CDR1 SNHLY and CDR2 FYNNEI. Trimming at V came to 8 bases and at J to 0 bases, leaving 8 bases not matched to a gene.

The chain links TRBV2 to TRBJ1-6; D is unclear. With 2 bases removed from V and 8 bases from J, the gap between germline ends came to 10 bases. Germline CDR1 and CDR2: SNHLY and FYNNEI. CDR3 length: 14 residues. The DNA for the CDR3 is TGTGCCAGCAGTGAACGGGGAGTTGATTCACCCCTCCACTTT. Translation gives CASSERGVDSPLHF.

This sequence joins TRBV19 and TRBJ1-1, with TRBD1 matching 7 bases. CDR3 length equals 14 residues. V gave up 5 bases and J gave up 7 bases; unmatched junction bases: 10. Germline V gives CDR1 LNHDA, CDR2 SQIVND (reference sequence). For the CDR3, the DNA is TGTGCCAGTAGTGTACGGGACAGCGCTGTTGAAGCTTTCTTT. This sequence encodes CASSVRDSAVEAFF.

The genes are TRBV7-9 and TRBJ2-4, with a tentative D call TRBD2 (5 bases). There are 17 residues in the CDR3. V dropped 5 bases and J dropped 0 bases, with 17 bases sitting between them. CDR1 is SEHNR and CDR2 is FQNEAQ in the germline V gene (reference sequence). Written as DNA, the CDR3 is TGTGCCAGCAGCACTTCGGGGTATAGAGTAGCCAAAAACATTCAGTACTTC. It is translated as CASSTSGYRVAKNIQYF.

The chain recombines TRBV19 with TRBJ1-2, with D perhaps matching TRBD1 (6 bases). V gave up 5 bases and J gave up 1 base, with 11 bases separating them. Per the germline V gene, CDR1 is LNHDA and CDR2 is SQIVND (reference sequence). This CDR3 is 14 amino acids long. CDR3 sequence (DNA): TGTGCCAGTAGTCCCGACAGGTTTAACTATGGCTACACCTTC. Its translation: CASSPDRFNYGYTF.

This clone turned up a few times. The chain has TRBV6-6 and TRBJ2-2, with 7 bases that match TRBD2. This CDR3 contains 15 residues. With V trimmed by 2 bases and J by 4 bases, 4 bases remained unmatched. The germline V gene encodes CDR1 MNHNY and CDR2 SVGAGI (reference sequence). CDR3 loop: CASSYGGGITGELFF. CDR3 coding DNA: TGTGCCAGCAGTTACGGCGGGGGTATCACCGGGGAGCTGTTTTTT.

V is TRBV19 and J is TRBJ2-3; D is uncertain. V was pared by 7 bases and J by 6 bases, with 8 bases between. CDR1 is LNHDA and CDR2 is SQIVND in the germline V gene (reference sequence). The CDR3 length is 11 residues. CDR3 sequence reads: CASTQRDTQYF. The CDR3 DNA follows: TGTGCCAGTACCCAGAGGGATACGCAGTATTTT.

The table lists this clone with a count of one. The V call is TRBV27, the J call TRBJ2-7; D unresolved. V lost 3 bases and J lost 6, with 6 bases in between. The length of the CDR3 is 11 residues. Germline V CDR1 and CDR2: MNHEY, SMNVEV (reference sequence). The CDR3 reads CASSFDSEQYF. The DNA of the CDR3 is TGTGCCAGCAGTTTTGATAGCGAGCAGTACTTC.

In DNA, the CDR3 is TGTGCCAGCAGCTTAGGACAGGCTAAAAACTCTGGGGCCAACGTCCTGACTTTC. This codes for CASSLGQAKNSGANVLTF. This sequence joins TRBV11-2 and TRBJ2-6; the D gene is possibly TRBD1 (6 bases). This CDR3 comprises 18 residues. Germline values: CDR1 SGHAT, CDR2 FQNNGV. With 1 base removed from V and 0 bases from J, the gap between germline ends came to 13 bases.

The rearrangement links TRBV12-3 or TRBV12-4 to TRBJ1-1; no clear D gene. V was pared by 5 bases and J by 6 bases, with 13 bases between. CDR3 size: 13 residues. CDR3 DNA: TGTGCCAGCAGTCCCCAAAGCGGGGCTGAAGCTTTCTTT. The encoded protein is CASSPQSGAEAFF.

V usage is TRBV6-4 and J usage is TRBJ2-1; tentatively, D is TRBD2 (5 bases). CDR1 MRHNA and CDR2 SNTAGT come from the germline V gene. The V end was cut by 2 bases, the J end by 7 bases, with 12 bases between. The CDR3 has 14 residues. This chain's CDR3 is CASSDAGNQNEQFF. The CDR3 DNA reads as TGTGCCAGCAGTGACGCCGGGAATCAGAATGAGCAGTTCTTC.

This clone has more than one count but fewer than ten. This CDR3 is also generated by other DNA sequences in the sample. The chain joins TRBV12-3 or TRBV12-4 to TRBJ1-1; D may be TRBD1 (5 bases). V dropped 2 bases and J dropped 5 bases, with 9 bases sitting between them. There are 13 residues in the CDR3. CDR3 DNA sequence: TGTGCCAGCAGTTTAACGCAGGGAACTGAAGCTTTCTTT. Translation gives CASSLTQGTEAFF.

This sequence joins TRBV5-4 and TRBJ1-2; D is uncertain. The V and J ends lost 6 bases and 4 bases respectively, with 10 bases between them. The CDR3 runs to 12 residues. Germline V gene data show CDR1 as SGHNT and CDR2 as YYREEE (reference sequence). The CDR3 coding sequence is TGTGCCAGCACACTAGACGGCTATGGCTACACCTTC. The encoded protein is CASTLDGYGYTF.

The J gene is TRBJ1-1, the V gene TRBV7-9; no firm D call. V gave up 7 bases and J gave up 4 bases, with 19 bases separating them. The CDR3 is made up of 15 amino acids. Germline values: CDR1 SEHNR, CDR2 FQNEAQ (reference sequence). CDR3 in DNA: TGTGCCAGCACCGACTCGGATTCTCCTGCCACTGAAGCTTTCTTT. Translated: CASTDSDSPATEAFF.

The V call is TRBV6-2 or TRBV6-3, the J call TRBJ1-5, with D unresolved. Germline values: CDR1 MNHEY, CDR2 SVGEGT. This CDR3 contains 12 residues. V was shortened by 0 bases and J by 14 bases, with 11 bases between the two germline ends. The CDR3 DNA follows: TGTGCCAGCAGTTACTCAGGGAGGGTTGAGCATTTT. Residues: CASSYSGRVEHF.

V is TRBV4-1 and J is TRBJ2-5, with TRBD2 as a possible D gene (6 bases). CDR3 length: 14 residues. Germline V gene data show CDR1 as MGHRA and CDR2 as YSYEKL. V lost 0 bases and J 5 bases, leaving 10 bases between the germline ends. Written as DNA, the CDR3 is TGCGCCAGCAGCCAAGATGTAGGGAGGGAGACCCAGTACTTC. It specifies CASSQDVGRETQYF.

This chain uses TRBV19 with TRBJ1-4; 10 bases map to TRBD1. Losses at the gene ends were 5 bases for V and 9 bases for J; bases not matched to a gene: 3. CDR1 LNHDA and CDR2 SQIVND come from the germline V gene (reference sequence). This CDR3 has 13 amino acids. As DNA, the CDR3 is TGTGCCAGTAGTTTGGGACAGGGGCAAAAACTGTTTTTT. Protein sequence: CASSLGQGQKLFF.

The gene calls are TRBV6-5 and TRBJ2-7; D might be TRBD2 (6 bases). Trimming pared 0 bases from V and 3 bases from J, leaving 12 bases between. The CDR3 loop spans 15 amino acids. Per germline, CDR1 MNHEY and CDR2 SVGAGI. CDR3 in amino acids: CASSYSSGSGYEQYF. CDR3 bases: TGTGCCAGCAGTTACTCATCGGGTAGCGGCTACGAGCAGTACTTC.

V is TRBV5-1 and J is TRBJ1-5; 7 bases line up with TRBD1. The CDR3 runs 14 residues. Germline CDR1 reads SGHRS; CDR2 reads YFSETQ. With 4 bases clipped from V and 0 bases from J, the junction kept 1 base outside the gene matches. The CDR3 loop is CASSTGDSNQPQHF. CDR3 DNA sequence: TGCGCCAGCAGCACAGGGGATAGCAATCAGCCCCAGCATTTT. Full variable domain (outside the CDR3, taken from reference TRBV5-1 and TRBJ1-5): KAGVTQTPRYLIKTRGQQVTLSCSPISGHRSVSWYQQTPGQGLQFLFEYFSETQRNKGNFPGRFSGRQFSNSRSEMNVSTLELGDSALYLCASSTGDSNQPQHFGDGTRLSIL.

The chain carries TRBV9 and TRBJ1-2; 12 bases agree with TRBD1. The CDR3 has 17 residues. J gave up 4 bases and V 4 bases, and 11 bases lay outside the gene matches. CDR1 and CDR2 (germline): SGDLS, YYNGEE. The CDR3 DNA follows: TGTGCCAGCAGCCCAGGGGGGACAGGGGGCGCGGGCTATGGCTACACCTTC. Its translation is CASSPGGTGGAGYGYTF.

The gene calls are TRBV9 and TRBJ2-5, with D hard to call. V dropped 4 bases and J dropped 5 bases, with 18 bases sitting between them. From germline, CDR1 is SGDLS and CDR2 YYNGEE. The CDR3 length is 15 residues. The CDR3 reads CASSFPGSGVETQYF. The CDR3 nucleotides are TGTGCCAGCAGCTTCCCGGGTTCCGGAGTTGAGACCCAGTACTTC.

This sequence joins TRBV24-1 and TRBJ2-3, with a tentative D call TRBD1 (5 bases). The V gene lost 4 bases and the J gene lost 7 bases, with 8 bases spanning the gap. The CDR3 is 12 residues long. Germline V gene lookup returns CDR1 KGHDR and CDR2 SFDVKD. CDR3 nucleotides: TGTGCCACCAGTGAGCAGGGTAATACGCAGTATTTT. Its protein product is CATSEQGNTQYF.

This chain connects TRBV29-1 to TRBJ1-1, with a possible D match to TRBD1 (5 bases). The CDR3 totals 13 residues. Trimming removed 7 bases from V and 3 bases from J, with 15 bases in between. Germline values: CDR1 SQVTM, CDR2 ANQGSEA. The CDR3 bases are TGCAGCGCAATCGTACAGGCCCACACTGAAGCTTTCTTT. Translation gives CSAIVQAHTEAFF.

This chain connects TRBV14 to TRBJ1-2; TRBD1 might be the D (5 bases). The CDR3 has 14 amino acids. V was cut by 1 base and J by 7 bases, with 13 bases left in between. The V gene's germline CDR1 is SGHDN and CDR2 FVKESK. Here the CDR3 DNA reads TGTGCCAGCAGCCAAGTTACAGGCCTTCTTGGCTACACCTTC. It translates to CASSQVTGLLGYTF.

This clone was found a few times. J is TRBJ1-5 and V is TRBV5-5; D might be TRBD1 (6 bases). The germline V gene has CDR1 SGHKS and CDR2 YYEKEE (reference sequence). V dropped 4 bases and J dropped 11 bases, with 19 bases sitting between them. The CDR3 extends over 14 amino acids. Written as DNA, the CDR3 is TGTGCCAGCAGCGAGACGACAGGTTCTAGATCCCAGCATTTT. Its protein product is CASSETTGSRSQHF.

This chain uses TRBV10-2 with TRBJ2-1; D remains unclear. With 3 bases removed from V and 9 bases from J, the gap between germline ends came to 9 bases. In germline, CDR1 is WSHSY, CDR2 SAAADI. The length of the CDR3 is 12 residues. The CDR3 here is CASSEVKREQFF. The DNA of the CDR3 is TGCGCCAGCAGTGAAGTTAAGCGTGAGCAGTTCTTC.

The chain is built from TRBV6-2 or TRBV6-3 and TRBJ2-3; D is ambiguous. The CDR3 runs 14 residues. Per the germline V gene, CDR1 is MNHEY and CDR2 is SVGEGT. V gave up 0 bases and J gave up 3 bases, with 7 bases separating them. DNA for the CDR3: TGTGCCAGCAGTTACTCGCGGTTGACAGATACGCAGTATTTT. Translated, it gives CASSYSRLTDTQYF.